This TCR beta chain emerged from a study of vaccination effects on CD4 cells after COVID-19. Study-wide context: Following the second dose by a median of 72 days, the post-vaccine samples were obtained.

A note on this clone: As yet, its antigen is unknown.

ViraFEST used viral peptide pools to expand antigen-specific CD4+ T cells before sequencing. The culture ran for approximately 10 days before CD4+ T cells were isolated. All participants had two doses of either the BNT162b2 or mRNA-1273 vaccine. The CDR3 has 16 amino acids. Trimming left V 5 bases short and J 0 bases short, with 16 bases between. The germline gives CDR1 SQVTM, CDR2 ANQGSEA. The assay was immunoSEQ multiplex PCR, and TCRdb's table has in-frame clones only and misses some. The sample holds tens of thousands of clones, approximately 81% seen once. The gene calls are TRBV29-1 and TRBJ2-2; D is perhaps TRBD1 (5 bases). The receptor's source is a human donor who received a COVID-19 vaccine. Sequenced here: CD4+ T cells from PBMCs cultured with HCoV-229E spike peptides, sampled after COVID-19 vaccination. The CDR3 here is CSVYTPQTANTGELFF. The CDR3 nucleotides read TGCAGCGTTTACACACCTCAGACAGCGAACACCGGGGAGCTGTTTTTT.